These 15 T cell receptor beta chains originate from one sample sequenced in a study of blood T cell repertoires in COVID-19. Repertoires were generated with immunoSEQ multiplex PCR, while TCRdb's copy carries only in-frame clones and drops some. The sample lists around 300,000 clones; around 83% were seen once. Sequencing was carried out using peripheral blood. The receptor source for this set is a man aged 30 to 39 with active or convalescent COVID-19.

The chain links TRBV10-3 to TRBJ2-1; 13 nucleotides agree with TRBD2. Losses at the gene ends were 7 bases for V and 5 bases for J; bases not matched to a gene: 5. The CDR3 length is 15 residues. Per germline, CDR1 ENHRY and CDR2 SYGVKD. As DNA, the CDR3 is TGTGCCATCAAGGGACTAGCGGGGCCCCACAATGAGCAGTTCTTC. This sequence encodes CAIKGLAGPHNEQFF.

The chain couples TRBV27 to TRBJ2-3; TRBD2 matches 8 bases. This CDR3 spans 14 amino acids. Germline V gene data show CDR1 as MNHEY and CDR2 as SMNVEV (reference sequence). Trimming removed 10 bases from V and 1 base from J; junction bases left unmatched: 7. The CDR3 spells CATGISGGTDTQYF. The CDR3 DNA is TGTGCCACAGGAATTAGCGGGGGCACAGATACGCAGTATTTT.

The chain couples TRBV27 to TRBJ2-7, with 11 positions matching TRBD2. Trimming took 4 bases from V and 3 from J; bases not matched to a gene: 11. The CDR3 covers 17 residues. Germline CDR1 is MNHEY and CDR2 is SMNVEV (reference sequence). The CDR3 loop reads CASSSRPGLADIYEQYF. The CDR3 bases are TGTGCCAGCAGTTCCAGACCGGGACTAGCGGATATCTACGAGCAGTACTTC.

The rearrangement uses TRBV19 and TRBJ1-1, with TRBD1 matching over 7 bases. Looked up from germline, CDR1 is LNHDA and CDR2 is SQIVND (reference sequence). Germline trimming cut 6 bases from V and 6 bases from J; bases unmatched to any gene: 10. This CDR3 comprises 14 residues. This CDR3 is CASSRTGRTSEAFF. CDR3 bases: TGTGCCAGTAGCAGGACAGGCCGGACCTCTGAAGCTTTCTTT.

This clone turned up a few times. This chain connects TRBV3-1 (or the pseudogene TRBV3-2) to TRBJ2-1, with D unclear. This CDR3 comprises 16 residues. Trimming shortened V by 6 bases and J by 0 bases, and 15 bases separated the two germline ends. The V gene's germline CDR1 is LGHDT and CDR2 YNNKEL (reference sequence). In DNA form, the CDR3 reads TGTGCCAGCAGTCCCAGGTTATCGAGCTCCTACAATGAGCAGTTCTTC. It is translated as CASSPRLSSSYNEQFF.

The V gene is TRBV19, the J gene TRBJ1-2, with 8 bases identical to TRBD1. This CDR3 has 14 amino acids. Trimming took 5 bases from V and 5 from J; bases not matched to a gene: 7. Germline V gene lookup returns CDR1 LNHDA and CDR2 SQIVND (reference sequence). CDR3 nucleotides: TGTGCCAGTAGTCAAACAGGGGGTGCTTATGGCTACACCTTC. This gives the protein CASSQTGGAYGYTF.

V and J are TRBV4-1 and TRBJ2-3; TRBD1 is a possible D gene (5 bases). CDR3 size: 13 residues. Trimming removed 0 bases at V and 10 bases at J, with 11 bases between. In germline, CDR1 is MGHRA, CDR2 YSYEKL. The CDR3 region is CASSQETDLAQYF. CDR3 nucleotides: TGCGCCAGCAGCCAAGAGACAGACTTAGCGCAGTATTTT.

The J gene is TRBJ2-1, the V gene TRBV3-1 (or the pseudogene TRBV3-2); D remains ambiguous. The V end lost 6 bases, the J end lost 4 bases, and 4 bases lay between the germline ends. The length of the CDR3 is 11 residues. Per the germline V gene, CDR1 is LGHDT and CDR2 is YNNKEL (reference sequence). The CDR3 DNA follows: TGTGCCAGCAGACTTTACAATGAGCAGTTCTTC. Translation: CASRLYNEQFF.

The rearrangement joins TRBV6-5 to TRBJ1-2, with D maybe TRBD1 (6 bases). This CDR3 region has 11 residues. Germline lookup yields CDR1 MNHEY and CDR2 SVGAGI. DNA for the CDR3: TGTGCGGTAGGGGGTTTATATGGCTACACCTTC. It encodes CAVGGLYGYTF.

The J gene is TRBJ1-2, the V gene TRBV29-1, with no clear D. The CDR3 sequence is 12 residues long. Germline V CDR1 and CDR2: SQVTM, ANQGSEA. Trimming pared 1 base from V and 4 bases from J, leaving 7 bases between. CDR3 coding DNA: TGCAGCGTTGAAGGGCTCTCCTATGGCTACACCTTC. Its translation is CSVEGLSYGYTF.

V usage is TRBV19 and J usage is TRBJ2-1, with 7 positions matching TRBD2. V dropped 5 bases and J dropped 5; count of bases not matched to a gene: 15. The germline gives CDR1 LNHDA, CDR2 SQIVND (reference sequence). The CDR3 sequence is 17 residues long. The CDR3 here is CASSAGAGTPGDNEQFF. The CDR3 DNA sequence: TGTGCCAGTAGTGCGGGAGCCGGAACCCCTGGAGACAATGAGCAGTTCTTC.

The V gene is TRBV27, the J gene TRBJ1-5; possible D gene TRBD1, 5 bases. Germline loops: CDR1 MNHEY, CDR2 SMNVEV (reference sequence). The V end was cut by 3 bases, the J end by 6 bases, with 12 bases between. CDR3 size: 14 residues. The CDR3 loop reads CASSLIIGGQPQHF. Written as DNA, the CDR3 is TGTGCCAGCAGTTTGATCATCGGGGGTCAGCCCCAGCATTTT.

The chain uses TRBV28 and TRBJ1-4; 11 bases match TRBD1. In germline, CDR1 is MDHEN, CDR2 SYDVKM. After removal of 7 bases from V and 7 bases from J, the junction contained 8 bases not matched to a gene. The CDR3 covers 15 residues. The CDR3 bases are TGTGCCAGCACGCTATCCGGGACAGGGGGTGAAAAACTGTTTTTT. Residues: CASTLSGTGGEKLFF.

This sequence joins TRBV4-3 and TRBJ2-2, with D tentatively TRBD2 (5 bases). This CDR3 is 13 amino acids long. CDR1 and CDR2 (germline): LGHNA, YSLEER. Trimming took off 1 base at V and 7 bases at J, with 7 bases between the two ends. The CDR3 nucleotides read TGCGCCAGCAGCCAAGTCAGCGGCGGGGAGCTGTTTTTT. Translating it yields CASSQVSGGELFF.

V usage is TRBV2 and J usage is TRBJ2-4; D call uncertain. The germline gives CDR1 SNHLY, CDR2 FYNNEI. CDR3 length equals 11 residues. Trimming shortened V by 1 base and J by 11 bases, and 6 bases separated the two germline ends. The CDR3 here is CASSEGRVQYF. In DNA form, the CDR3 reads TGTGCCAGCAGTGAAGGCCGGGTTCAGTACTTC.